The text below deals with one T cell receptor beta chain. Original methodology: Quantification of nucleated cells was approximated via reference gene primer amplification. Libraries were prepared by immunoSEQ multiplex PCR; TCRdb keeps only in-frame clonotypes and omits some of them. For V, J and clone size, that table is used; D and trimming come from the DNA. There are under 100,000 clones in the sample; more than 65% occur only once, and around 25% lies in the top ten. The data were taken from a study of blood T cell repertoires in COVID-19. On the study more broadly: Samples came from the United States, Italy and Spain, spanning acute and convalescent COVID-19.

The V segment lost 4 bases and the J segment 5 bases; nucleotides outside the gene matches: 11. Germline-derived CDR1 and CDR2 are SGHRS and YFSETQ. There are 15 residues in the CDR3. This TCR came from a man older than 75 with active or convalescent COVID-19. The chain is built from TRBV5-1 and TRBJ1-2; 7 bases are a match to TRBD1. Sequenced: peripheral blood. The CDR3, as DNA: TGCGCCAGCAGCCCCGGAGGACAGGTCCTATATGGCTACACCTTC. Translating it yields CASSPGGQVLYGYTF.